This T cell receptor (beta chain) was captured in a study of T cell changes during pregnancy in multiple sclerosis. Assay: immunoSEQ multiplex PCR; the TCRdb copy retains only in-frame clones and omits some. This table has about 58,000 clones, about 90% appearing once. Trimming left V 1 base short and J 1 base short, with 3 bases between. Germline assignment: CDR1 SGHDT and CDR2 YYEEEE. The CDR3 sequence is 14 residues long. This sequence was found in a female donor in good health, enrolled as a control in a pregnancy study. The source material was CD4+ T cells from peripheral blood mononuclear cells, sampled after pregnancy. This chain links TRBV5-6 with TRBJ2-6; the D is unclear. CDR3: CASSLPSGANVLTF. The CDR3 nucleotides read TGTGCCAGCAGCTTGCCGTCTGGGGCCAACGTCCTGACTTTC.